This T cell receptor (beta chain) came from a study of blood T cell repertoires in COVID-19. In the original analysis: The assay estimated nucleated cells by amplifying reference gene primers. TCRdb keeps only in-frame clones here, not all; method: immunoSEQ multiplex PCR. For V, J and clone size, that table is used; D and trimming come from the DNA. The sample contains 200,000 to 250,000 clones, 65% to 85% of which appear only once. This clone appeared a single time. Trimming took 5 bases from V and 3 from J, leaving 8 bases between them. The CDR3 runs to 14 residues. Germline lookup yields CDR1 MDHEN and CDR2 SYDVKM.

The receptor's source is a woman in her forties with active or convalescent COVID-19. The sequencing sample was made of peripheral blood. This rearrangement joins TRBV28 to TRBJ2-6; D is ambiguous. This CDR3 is CASSDGFGANVLTF. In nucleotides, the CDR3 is TGTGCCAGCAGTGACGGGTTTGGGGCCAACGTCCTGACTTTC. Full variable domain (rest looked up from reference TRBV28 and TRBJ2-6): DVKVTQSSRYLVKRTGEKVFLECVQDMDHENMFWYRQDPGLGLRLIYFSYDVKMKEKGDIPEGYSVSREKKERFSLILESASTNQTSMYLCASSDGFGANVLTFGAGSRLTVL.